A single sample gave rise to the 3 T cell receptor beta chains below, sequenced in a study of identical twins. TCRdb used MiXCR to reprocess the 5' RACE reads, holding one entry per CDR3 protein. Of 1.5 million to 2 million distinct CDR3 sequences listed, around a third are singletons. Sequenced input: cord blood. The source is a newborn girl in good health.

This clonotype was detected only a few times. The J gene is TRBJ2-7, the V gene TRBV5-1; D call uncertain. CDR1 is SGHRS, CDR2 YFSETQ, per germline. The CDR3 is 16 amino acids. V dropped 0 bases and J dropped 0 bases, with 13 bases sitting between them. Written as DNA, the CDR3 is TGCGCCAGCAGCTTGGGAGACTCTTCCCGCTCCTACGAGCAGTACTTC. This sequence encodes CASSLGDSSRSYEQYF.

This clonotype has more than one count but fewer than ten. The chain carries TRBV2 and TRBJ2-3; the match to TRBD2 covers 8 bases. The CDR3 covers 16 residues. Germline CDR1 reads SNHLY; CDR2 reads FYNNEI. The junction had 6 bases not matched to a gene; V was cut back by 2 bases and J by 2 bases. CDR3 in DNA: TGTGCCAGCAGTGAACTTGGGCGGGGGGTCACAGATACGCAGTATTTT. This codes for CASSELGRGVTDTQYF. Drawing the rest from reference TRBV2 and TRBJ2-3, the complete variable domain is EPEVTQTPSHQVTQMGQEVILRCVPISNHLYFYWYRQILGQKVEFLVSFYNNEISEKSEIFDDQFSVERPDGSNFTLKIRSTKLEDSAMYFCASSELGRGVTDTQYFGPGTRLTVL.

The J gene is TRBJ1-2, the V gene TRBV12-3 or TRBV12-4; D is ambiguous. CDR3 length: 15 amino acids. Trimming stripped 1 base from V and 0 bases from J, with 9 bases between. CDR3 protein: CASSLVRRANYGYTF. The CDR3 DNA is TGTGCCAGCAGTTTAGTGCGGCGGGCTAACTATGGCTACACCTTC.